Each of the 24 T cell receptor beta chains below was sequenced from the same sample in a study of shared clonotypes between healthy human individuals. Clones were sequenced by immunoSEQ multiplex PCR, and TCRdb holds only the in-frame ones, with some missing. The table lists roughly 700,000 clones, around 91% of them singletons. The sample comprised memory CD8+ T cells from PBMCs. The subset is: CD45RO+ cells pooled with CCR7-negative TemRA cells. These receptors came from a man between 18 and 29 years old in good health. Some clones in this sample may be carry-over from other donors' samples.

V and J are TRBV14 and TRBJ2-1, with 10 bases matching TRBD2. This CDR3 contains 16 residues. The V segment lost 0 bases and the J segment 8 bases; nucleotides outside the gene matches: 7. From germline, CDR1 is SGHDN and CDR2 FVKESK. The CDR3 nucleotides read TGTGCCAGCAGCCAAGATCCTAGCGGGAGTCTGGATGAGCAGTTCTTC. Translated: CASSQDPSGSLDEQFF.

The CDR3 DNA follows: TGTGCCAGCAGTTTAACGACAGGGGTTGGCTACACCTTC. Protein: CASSLTTGVGYTF. The chain couples TRBV28 to TRBJ1-2, with 8 bases lining up with TRBD1. Germline V CDR1 and CDR2: MDHEN, SYDVKM. The V gene end was trimmed by 2 bases and the J gene end by 7 bases; junction bases not matched to a gene: 3. There are 13 residues in the CDR3.

Here the CDR3 DNA reads TGTGCCAGCAGCGGATCGGGGGAGTCTGGGGCCAACGTCCTGACTTTC. Its translation: CASSGSGESGANVLTF. V gene TRBV7-8 combines with J gene TRBJ2-6; D is possibly TRBD2 (6 bases). CDR1 and CDR2 (germline): SGHVS, FQNEAQ. The germline V and J ends were trimmed by 5 bases and 1 base, with 12 bases remaining between them. The CDR3 contains 16 residues.

This chain links TRBV5-8 with TRBJ2-7, with a possible D match to TRBD2 (6 bases). Per the germline V gene, CDR1 is SGHTS and CDR2 is YDEGEE. With 1 base removed from V and 2 bases from J, the gap between germline ends came to 7 bases. This CDR3 is built from 13 residues. CDR3 residues: CASSLPGAYEQYF. The CDR3 bases are TGTGCCAGCAGCTTGCCGGGAGCCTACGAGCAGTACTTC.

Comments on this clone: At the DNA level, this CDR3 is encoded by other sequences in the same sample as well. This chain joins TRBV6-1 and TRBJ1-6, with TRBD1 matching 9 bases. Looked up from germline, CDR1 is MNHNS and CDR2 is SASEGT. This CDR3 region has 14 residues. The junction had 4 bases not matched to a gene; V was cut back by 6 bases and J by 7 bases. The CDR3 loop is CASRETGGNSPLHF. The CDR3 DNA reads as TGTGCCAGCAGGGAAACAGGGGGCAATTCACCCCTCCACTTT.

For the CDR3, the DNA is TGCGCCAGCAGCCAAGTAATGAACACTGAAGCTTTCTTT. Amino acid sequence: CASSQVMNTEAFF. The rearrangement joins TRBV4-1 to TRBJ1-1, with unresolved D. The V end lost 1 base, the J end lost 0 bases, and 3 bases lay between the germline ends. The CDR3 is made up of 13 amino acids. Germline V gives CDR1 MGHRA, CDR2 YSYEKL.

The chain recombines TRBV7-2 with TRBJ1-1, with a tentative D call TRBD1 (5 bases). This CDR3 is built from 16 residues. V gave up 5 bases and J gave up 1 base, with 17 bases separating them. Germline assignment: CDR1 SGHTA and CDR2 FQGNSA. CDR3 in amino acids: CASSLLPGAGNTEAFF. In nucleotides, the CDR3 is TGTGCCAGCAGCCTCCTCCCTGGGGCGGGGAACACTGAAGCTTTCTTT. The full variable domain, rest sourced from reference TRBV7-2 and TRBJ1-1, is GAGVSQSPSNKVTEKGKDVELRCDPISGHTALYWYRQSLGQGLEFLIYFQGNSAPDKSGLPSDRFSAERTGGSVSTLTIQRTQQEDSAVYLCASSLLPGAGNTEAFFGQGTRLTVV.

V gene TRBV2 combines with J gene TRBJ2-3, with no clear D. V lost 8 bases and J 6 bases, leaving 24 bases between the germline ends. This CDR3 contains 16 residues. Germline assignment: CDR1 SNHLY and CDR2 FYNNEI. The CDR3 DNA is TGTGCCAGCGCGTACGTCCGGGCCCATGGTGGGGATACGCAGTATTTT. Its protein is CASAYVRAHGGDTQYF.

This chain joins TRBV27 and TRBJ2-7, with D uncertain. Per the germline V gene, CDR1 is MNHEY and CDR2 is SMNVEV (reference sequence). The CDR3 runs to 14 residues. Trimming took off 7 bases at V and 0 bases at J, with 13 bases between the two ends. CDR3 in DNA: TGTGCCAGCATAGGTCGAAACGTCTCCTACGAGCAGTACTTC. It yields the protein CASIGRNVSYEQYF.

The chain recombines TRBV5-1 with TRBJ2-1, with TRBD2 matching 13 bases. The V and J ends lost 2 bases and 9 bases, in that order; junction bases with no gene match: 14. The CDR3 has 18 residues. CDR1 and CDR2 (germline): SGHRS, YFSETQ. The CDR3, as DNA: TGCGCCAGCAGCTTAATTCCGCGACTAGCGGGAGGAGATGGTGAGCAGTTCTTC. Protein: CASSLIPRLAGGDGEQFF.

J is TRBJ2-2 and V is TRBV29-1, with 8 nucleotides matching TRBD2. Germline V gene data show CDR1 as SQVTM and CDR2 as ANQGSEA. CDR3 length equals 15 residues. J gave up 4 bases and V 1 base, and 5 bases lay outside the gene matches. The CDR3 coding sequence is TGCAGCGTTGAAGTGCGGGGGGCGAGCACCGGGGAGCTGTTTTTT. Amino acids: CSVEVRGASTGELFF.

This rearrangement joins TRBV4-1 to TRBJ1-1; D not certain. Germline V gene data show CDR1 as MGHRA and CDR2 as YSYEKL. Trimming removed 4 bases from V and 6 bases from J, with 15 bases in between. This CDR3 comprises 14 residues. The CDR3 loop is CASSLAGRVPEAFF. In DNA, the CDR3 is TGCGCCAGCAGCCTCGCGGGAAGGGTCCCTGAAGCTTTCTTT.

This chain uses TRBV7-3 with TRBJ2-1; 13 positions agree with TRBD2. CDR1 is SGHTA, CDR2 FQGTGA, per germline. Trimming took 5 bases from V and 8 from J; bases not matched to a gene: 12. This CDR3 has 17 residues. Written as DNA, the CDR3 is TGTGCCAGCAGCCCCGACCGTGGACTAGCGGGAGAATATGAGCAGTTCTTC. It yields the protein CASSPDRGLAGEYEQFF.

V and J are TRBV7-2 and TRBJ2-2; D gene uncertain. The CDR3 contains 12 residues. Trimming took off 4 bases at V and 3 bases at J, with 3 bases between the two ends. Germline V gene data show CDR1 as SGHTA and CDR2 as FQGNSA. In DNA, the CDR3 is TGTGCCAGCAGCTCCTACACCGGGGAGCTGTTTTTT. Translating it yields CASSSYTGELFF.

J is TRBJ2-1 and V is TRBV27; D is ambiguous. Germline CDR1 and CDR2: MNHEY and SMNVEV (reference sequence). V dropped 0 bases and J dropped 6 bases, with 9 bases sitting between them. This CDR3 has 14 amino acids. CDR3 sequence reads: CASSLSGWGNEQFF. CDR3 nucleotides: TGTGCCAGCAGTTTATCGGGTTGGGGCAATGAGCAGTTCTTC.

This chain connects TRBV28 to TRBJ1-5, with D possibly matching TRBD1 (5 bases). V shed 3 bases and J shed 2 bases, with 14 bases lying between them. This CDR3 has 16 amino acids. Germline CDR1 is MDHEN and CDR2 is SYDVKM. The CDR3 loop is CASSFRGIGGNQPQHF. For the CDR3, the DNA is TGTGCCAGCAGTTTCCGGGGGATCGGGGGCAATCAGCCCCAGCATTTT. The variable domain in full, with the rest retrieved from reference TRBV28 and TRBJ1-5, is DVKVTQSSRYLVKRTGEKVFLECVQDMDHENMFWYRQDPGLGLRLIYFSYDVKMKEKGDIPEGYSVSREKKERFSLILESASTNQTSMYLCASSFRGIGGNQPQHFGDGTRLSIL.

The J gene is TRBJ2-1, the V gene TRBV6-6; D may be TRBD2 (6 bases). The CDR3 spans 14 residues. V lost 2 bases, J lost 12 bases, and 17 bases lay in between. Germline lookup yields CDR1 MNHNY and CDR2 SVGAGI (reference sequence). The CDR3 loop reads CASSYPSRLGGQFF. As DNA, the CDR3 is TGTGCCAGCAGTTACCCTTCCCGACTAGGTGGGCAGTTCTTC.

CDR3 bases: TGTGCCAGCAGTTACGGGACAAGCCTCGGGGAGCTGTTTTTT. It yields the protein CASSYGTSLGELFF. The rearrangement uses TRBV6-5 and TRBJ2-2; a weak D match, TRBD1 (6 bases). This CDR3 is 14 amino acids long. Looked up from germline, CDR1 is MNHEY and CDR2 is SVGAGI. V lost 2 bases, J lost 7 bases, and 11 bases lay in between.

This clone was seen only once. V gene TRBV11-2 combines with J gene TRBJ1-4; D gene ambiguous. V was cut by 4 bases and J by 7 bases, with 10 bases left in between. In germline, CDR1 is SGHAT, CDR2 FQNNGV. CDR3 length equals 13 residues. CDR3 DNA sequence: TGTGCCAGCAGCTCTTCTAACGGTGAAAAACTGTTTTTT. It translates to CASSSSNGEKLFF.

The chain uses TRBV28 and TRBJ2-7; D remains ambiguous. V gave up 2 bases and J gave up 0 bases, with 14 bases separating them. CDR3 length equals 16 residues. Germline V gives CDR1 MDHEN, CDR2 SYDVKM. CDR3 nucleotide sequence: TGTGCCAGCAGTTTACCCTCCCGCCGGAGCTCCTACGAGCAGTACTTC. This codes for CASSLPSRRSSYEQYF.

The rearrangement links TRBV19 to TRBJ1-3; D unresolved. CDR1 and CDR2 from the germline V gene are LNHDA and SQIVND (reference sequence). V gave up 9 bases and J gave up 1 base, with 7 bases separating them. The CDR3 is 12 residues long. As DNA, the CDR3 is TGTGCCAGCAAACCTTCTGGAAACACCATATATTTT. The encoded protein is CASKPSGNTIYF.

The chain joins TRBV4-1 to TRBJ2-1; weak D call: TRBD2 (7 bases). The CDR3 sequence is 16 residues long. V lost 1 base and J lost 7, with 17 bases in between. Per the germline V gene, CDR1 is MGHRA and CDR2 is YSYEKL. The CDR3 loop is CASSQGGGRGRNEQFF. The DNA for the CDR3 is TGCGCCAGCAGCCAAGGGGGAGGGAGGGGGAGGAATGAGCAGTTCTTC.

The chain couples TRBV9 to TRBJ2-3; D not resolved. Germline assignment: CDR1 SGDLS and CDR2 YYNGEE. The CDR3 has 15 residues. Trimming took 0 bases from V and 6 from J, leaving 14 bases between them. The CDR3 sequence: CASSVVSSRADTQYF. CDR3 DNA sequence: TGTGCCAGCAGCGTAGTCAGTTCCCGGGCGGATACGCAGTATTTT.

This clone has a single count. The gene calls are TRBV28 and TRBJ1-5; unclear D gene. The CDR3 contains 14 residues. Trimming stripped 3 bases from V and 7 bases from J, with 13 bases between. Looked up from germline, CDR1 is MDHEN and CDR2 is SYDVKM. CDR3 residues: CASSFQGGGQPQHF. The CDR3 region has the DNA TGTGCCAGCAGTTTCCAAGGAGGAGGACAGCCCCAGCATTTT.